These 11 T cell receptor beta chains share one sample of origin, sequenced in a study of T-cell reconstitution after alpha-beta-depleted transplantation in children (dated by TCRdb to about 2016). According to the study, the label for this sample's treatment or condition signals: allogeneic hematopoietic cell transplantation with graft depleted of TCRalphabeta T cells and CD19 B cells. The library was produced with PCR. Sequencing instrument: Illumina HiSeq 2500. To normalize quantification of the TCRbeta repertoire, the TCR libraries were built with molecular barcoding that relied on unique molecular identifiers. TCRdb handled the public reads itself, with Q25 trimming in fastp and clone calling in MiXCR, and kept productive beta chains. Rows are combined by CDR3 protein, so each entry shows the most common genes and DNA. For this sample the table gives 77,000 or so distinct CDR3 sequences, of which roughly 20% were detected only once. Together, the top ten hold approximately 51% of the sample.

Material: PBMCs, mostly from graft donor cells, obtained 360 days after TCRalphabeta/CD19-depleted stem cell transplant. The source of these receptors is a male patient under 10 years old who had a stem cell transplant for acute lymphoblastic leukemia, so the T cells may come from the graft donor.

There are a few counts of this clonotype. CDR3 bases: TGTGCCAGCAGCTTTCAGGGCTACACCGGGGAGCTGTTTTTT. It specifies CASSFQGYTGELFF. The chain links TRBV11-3 to TRBJ2-2; D possibly corresponds to TRBD1 (5 bases). The germline gives CDR1 SGHNT, CDR2 YENEEA. Trimming left V 3 bases short and J 3 bases short, with 8 bases between. The CDR3 contains 14 residues.

This rearrangement joins TRBV7-9 to TRBJ1-2; 7 nucleotides agree with TRBD1. Trimming at V came to 3 bases and at J to 7 bases, leaving 2 bases not matched to a gene. CDR1 is SEHNR, CDR2 FQNEAQ, per germline (reference sequence). The CDR3 sequence is 12 residues long. CDR3 sequence: CASSFWDSGYTF. The CDR3 nucleotides read TGTGCCAGCAGCTTTTGGGACAGTGGCTACACCTTC.

The genes are TRBV5-1 and TRBJ2-5; D gene uncertain. The germline V and J ends were trimmed by 5 bases and 3 bases, with 11 bases remaining between them. The germline CDR1 and CDR2 sequences are SGHRS and YFSETQ. This CDR3 spans 13 amino acids. This chain's CDR3 is CASRRIMKETQYF. CDR3 coding DNA: TGCGCCAGCAGGCGGATAATGAAAGAGACCCAGTACTTC.

The chain recombines TRBV7-9 with TRBJ1-2; possible D gene TRBD1, 6 bases. The V gene lost 1 base and the J gene lost 3 bases, with 12 bases spanning the gap. The CDR3 has 15 residues. CDR1 and CDR2 (germline): SEHNR, FQNEAQ (reference sequence). CDR3 coding DNA: TGTGCCAGCAGCTTAGGGGAGGGACAAGACTATGGCTACACCTTC. Its translation: CASSLGEGQDYGYTF.

The chain joins TRBV10-3 to TRBJ1-2; D gene ambiguous. The CDR3 sequence is 13 residues long. Trimming removed 0 bases at V and 7 bases at J, with 9 bases between. CDR1 is ENHRY and CDR2 is SYGVKD in the germline V gene. CDR3 in DNA: TGTGCCATCAGTGAGTCGGGGTTTCCTGGCTACACCTTC. Translating gives CAISESGFPGYTF.

This clonotype has just a few counts. The chain combines TRBV11-2 with TRBJ2-3; 7 bases are a match to TRBD1. This CDR3 is 15 amino acids long. With V trimmed by 1 base and J by 4 bases, 5 bases remained unmatched. The germline V gene encodes CDR1 SGHAT and CDR2 FQNNGV. The CDR3 reads CASSLGQGRADTQYF. The CDR3 DNA sequence: TGTGCCAGCAGCTTAGGACAGGGTCGGGCAGATACGCAGTATTTT.

This clonotype was picked up a small number of times. The chain links TRBV5-4 to TRBJ2-1; D ambiguous. Germline lookup yields CDR1 SGHNT and CDR2 YYREEE (reference sequence). The CDR3 length is 16 residues. The V end lost 1 base, the J end lost 1 base, and 12 bases lay between the germline ends. The DNA of the CDR3 is TGTGCCAGCAGCTTGAGCCGGGTGGGATCCTACAATGAGCAGTTCTTC. Translated, it gives CASSLSRVGSYNEQFF. The full variable domain, rest sourced from reference TRBV5-4 and TRBJ2-1, is ETGVTQSPTHLIKTRGQQVTLRCSSQSGHNTVSWYQQALGQGPQFIFQYYREEENGRGNFPPRFSGLQFPNYSSELNVNALELDDSALYLCASSLSRVGSYNEQFFGPGTRLTVL.

This clonotype was observed a handful of times. This chain links TRBV2 with TRBJ2-1; perhaps TRBD2 as D (6 bases). The length of the CDR3 is 15 residues. Deletions cut 6 bases from V and 3 bases from J, with 15 bases between. The germline V gene has CDR1 SNHLY and CDR2 FYNNEI. Written as DNA, the CDR3 is TGTGCCAGCAGCGCGGGACGTTCGAGCTACAATGAGCAGTTCTTC. Residues: CASSAGRSSYNEQFF.

The chain combines TRBV30 with TRBJ1-1; no reliable D call. CDR1 GTSNPN and CDR2 SVGIG come from the germline V gene (reference sequence). CDR3 length: 13 residues. V dropped 6 bases and J dropped 0 bases, with 11 bases sitting between them. In DNA, the CDR3 is TGTGCCTGTTGCCCGAACGTGAACACTGAAGCTTTCTTT. This translates into CACCPNVNTEAFF.

The CDR3 sequence is CASSVQGAIQETQYF. The CDR3 DNA reads as TGTGCCAGCAGTGTGCAGGGGGCGATTCAAGAGACCCAGTACTTC. The chain has TRBV2 and TRBJ2-5; 8 bases are a match to TRBD1. J was trimmed by 2 bases and V by 4 bases; bases with no gene match: 6. The CDR3 is 15 residues long. Germline lookup yields CDR1 SNHLY and CDR2 FYNNEI.

At least ten counts were recorded for this clonotype. V gene TRBV5-1 combines with J gene TRBJ1-1; no clear D gene. CDR3 size: 13 residues. V was clipped by 1 base and J by 2 bases, with 6 bases between them. CDR1 and CDR2 from the germline V gene are SGHRS and YFSETQ. In DNA, the CDR3 is TGCGCCAGCAGCTTGAGTTCAAACACTGAAGCTTTCTTT. It yields the protein CASSLSSNTEAFF.